The 27 T cell receptor beta chains listed next were all sequenced from one sample in a study of cytomegalovirus exposure and HLA in healthy donors. With 60 Vbeta and 13 Jbeta primers, the PCR was carried out. Here immunoSEQ multiplex PCR was the method, and the copy in TCRdb shows in-frame clones only, minus some. The sample records approximately 100,000 clones, more than 80% being singletons. Sequenced material: PBMCs. The receptors were sampled from a man younger than 45 in good health and CMV-seronegative.

This chain connects TRBV6-1 to TRBJ1-6; D is uncertain. In germline, CDR1 is MNHNS, CDR2 SASEGT. The CDR3 runs to 14 residues. Deletions cut 6 bases from V and 2 bases from J, with 8 bases between. CDR3 residues: CASSAGPYNSPLHF. In nucleotides, the CDR3 is TGTGCCAGCAGCGCGGGCCCCTATAATTCACCCCTCCACTTT.

The rearrangement uses TRBV18 and TRBJ1-2; 10 bases are shared with TRBD1. The CDR3 contains 15 residues. Trimming took 3 bases from V and 4 from J; bases not matched to a gene: 5. Germline values: CDR1 KGHSH, CDR2 LQKENI. The CDR3 loop reads CASSPDRGQVYGYTF. The CDR3 DNA reads as TGTGCCAGCTCACCTGACAGGGGGCAGGTCTATGGCTACACCTTC.

The chain carries TRBV29-1 and TRBJ1-5; unclear D gene. CDR1 SQVTM and CDR2 ANQGSEA come from the germline V gene. This CDR3 is 13 amino acids long. V was cut by 3 bases and J by 8 bases, with 14 bases left in between. This chain's CDR3 is CSVEEEGGKPQHF. The CDR3 coding sequence is TGCAGCGTTGAGGAGGAAGGTGGGAAGCCCCAGCATTTT.

The chain has TRBV10-3 and TRBJ1-2; 8 bases align to TRBD1. This CDR3 spans 15 amino acids. Unmatched junction bases numbered 6, after V lost 4 bases and J lost 2 bases. CDR1 is ENHRY, CDR2 SYGVKD, per germline. The CDR3 is CAISGTTGANYGYTF. CDR3 coding DNA: TGTGCCATCAGTGGAACGACAGGGGCAAACTATGGCTACACCTTC.

The chain has TRBV18 and TRBJ2-7; TRBD1 might be the D (6 bases). The CDR3 has 15 residues. Germline values: CDR1 KGHSH, CDR2 LQKENI. Trimming took 2 bases from V and 0 from J, leaving 11 bases between them. The DNA of the CDR3 is TGTGCCAGCTCACCAACACAGGGTATCTCCTACGAGCAGTACTTC. It translates to CASSPTQGISYEQYF.

The V call is TRBV15, the J call TRBJ2-7; 7 bases are a match to TRBD2. The length of the CDR3 is 15 residues. V dropped 0 bases and J dropped 3; count of bases not matched to a gene: 5. CDR1 is LNHNV and CDR2 is YYDKDF in the germline V gene (reference sequence). CDR3 sequence: CATSRESGNSYEQYF. Here the CDR3 DNA reads TGTGCCACCAGCAGAGAAAGCGGGAACAGCTACGAGCAGTACTTC. The full variable domain, its missing parts supplied by reference TRBV15 and TRBJ2-7, is DAMVIQNPRYQVTQFGKPVTLSCSQTLNHNVMYWYQQKSSQAPKLLFHYYDKDFNNEADTPDNFQSRRPNTSFCFLDIRSPGLGDTAMYLCATSRESGNSYEQYFGPGTRLTVT.

The CDR3 sequence: CASSYSTETDQYF. CDR3 nucleotide sequence: TGTGCCAGCAGTTACTCGACCGAGACTGACCAGTACTTC. The chain joins TRBV6-5 to TRBJ2-5; D is unclear. Trimming removed 0 bases from V and 10 bases from J, with 12 bases in between. Per the germline V gene, CDR1 is MNHEY and CDR2 is SVGAGI. There are 13 residues in the CDR3.

The sample holds one count of this clone. The V gene is TRBV14, the J gene TRBJ1-1, with D possibly being TRBD1 (6 bases). There are 15 residues in the CDR3. V was pared by 5 bases and J by 4 bases, with 17 bases between. Germline V gene sequence: CDR1 SGHDN, CDR2 FVKESK. CDR3 DNA sequence: TGTGCCAGCAGCTTCAACAGGGTGGGGAGCACTGAAGCTTTCTTT. It codes for CASSFNRVGSTEAFF. The entire variable domain, with the rest obtained from reference TRBV14 and TRBJ1-1, is as follows: EAGVTQFPSHSVIEKGQTVTLRCDPISGHDNLYWYRRVMGKEIKFLLHFVKESKQDESGMPNNRFLAERTGGTYSTLKVQPAELEDSGVYFCASSFNRVGSTEAFFGQGTRLTVV.

The chain is built from TRBV7-8 and TRBJ2-3; a possible D gene is TRBD2 (5 bases). Germline values: CDR1 SGHVS, CDR2 FQNEAQ. The CDR3 runs to 13 residues. The CDR3 DNA is TGTGCTTCGCGGCCGGGGAGCACAGATACGCAGTATTTT. Translated, it gives CASRPGSTDTQYF.

The chain is built from TRBV5-5 and TRBJ1-5, with TRBD1 matching over 8 bases. This CDR3 is built from 14 residues. Germline V CDR1 and CDR2: SGHKS, YYEKEE (reference sequence). Germline trimming cut 4 bases from V and 5 bases from J; bases unmatched to any gene: 5. The DNA of the CDR3 is TGTGCCAGCAGCCCAGGACAGGGATATCAGCCCCAGCATTTT. Its translation is CASSPGQGYQPQHF.

The chain employs TRBV6-6 and TRBJ1-6, with TRBD1 matching 7 bases. The CDR3 consists of 16 residues. Germline V gene data show CDR1 as MNHNY and CDR2 as SVGAGI (reference sequence). After removal of 2 bases from V and 9 bases from J, the junction contained 10 bases not matched to a gene. The DNA for the CDR3 is TGTGCCAGCAGTTACGGAGGGGGCGCCGGTAGTTCACCCCTCCACTTT. Translating gives CASSYGGGAGSSPLHF.

The rearrangement links TRBV4-1 to TRBJ2-2; 7 positions agree with TRBD1. CDR1 and CDR2 from the germline V gene are MGHRA and YSYEKL. The CDR3 contains 18 residues. V was clipped by 4 bases and J by 4 bases; unmatched bases: 15. The DNA for the CDR3 is TGCGCCAGCAGCCCCGGGCAGGTCAGACAGGGCGGCACCGGGGAGCTGTTTTTT. The encoded protein is CASSPGQVRQGGTGELFF.

This clone was counted once. The chain is built from TRBV28 and TRBJ1-3, with D unclear. CDR3 size: 14 residues. Looked up from germline, CDR1 is MDHEN and CDR2 is SYDVKM. V dropped 4 bases and J dropped 0 bases, with 7 bases sitting between them. The CDR3 nucleotides read TGTGCCAGCAGTTCGGTTATCTCTGGAAACACCATATATTTT. Amino acid sequence: CASSSVISGNTIYF.

This clone occurred a few times. V is TRBV5-6 and J is TRBJ1-5; maybe TRBD1 (5 bases). CDR1 and CDR2 (germline): SGHDT, YYEEEE. The CDR3 consists of 17 residues. Trimming took 1 base from V and 0 from J, leaving 14 bases between them. CDR3 in amino acids: CASSLLRGANSNQPQHF. CDR3 bases: TGTGCCAGCAGCTTGTTAAGGGGCGCTAATAGCAATCAGCCCCAGCATTTT.

The chain joins TRBV6-5 to TRBJ2-7; 10 bases are shared with TRBD2. Germline CDR1 MNHEY, CDR2 SVGAGI. CDR3 length equals 15 residues. The J segment lost 3 bases and the V segment lost 2 bases, leaving 4 bases of the junction unmatched. CDR3 DNA: TGTGCCAGCAGTTACGGACTAGCGGTAAACTACGAGCAGTACTTC. Its translation: CASSYGLAVNYEQYF.

The chain couples TRBV7-3 to TRBJ2-2; no reliable D call. Germline CDR1 and CDR2: SGHTA and FQGTGA. The CDR3 consists of 13 residues. The V and J ends lost 7 bases and 7 bases respectively, with 13 bases between them. The DNA of the CDR3 is TGTGCCAGCACCCCGACTTCCAACGGGGAGCTGTTTTTT. Its protein product is CASTPTSNGELFF.

This clone appeared a single time. This sequence joins TRBV19 and TRBJ2-1; perhaps TRBD1 as D (6 bases). This CDR3 is built from 15 residues. The V end lost 9 bases, the J end lost 6 bases, and 21 bases lay between the germline ends. Germline CDR1 is LNHDA and CDR2 is SQIVND (reference sequence). The CDR3 DNA reads TGTGCCAGCCACCACACAGACAGGTTCGGCAATGAGCAGTTCTTC. Protein sequence: CASHHTDRFGNEQFF.

V gene TRBV30 combines with J gene TRBJ2-2; 8 bases align to TRBD1. The germline CDR1 and CDR2 sequences are GTSNPN and SVGIG (reference sequence). The V and J ends lost 5 bases and 2 bases, in that order; junction bases with no gene match: 1. CDR3 length equals 13 residues. The CDR3 nucleotides are TGTGCCTGGGACAGGGGAAACACCGGGGAGCTGTTTTTT. Encoded protein: CAWDRGNTGELFF.

V usage is TRBV6-5 and J usage is TRBJ2-7; TRBD1 is a possible D gene (6 bases). The germline V and J ends were trimmed by 6 bases and 3 bases, with 6 bases remaining between them. The germline gives CDR1 MNHEY, CDR2 SVGAGI. The CDR3 runs to 11 residues. In DNA form, the CDR3 reads TGTGCCAGCAGGGACAGCTACGAGCAGTACTTC. Its translation is CASRDSYEQYF.

The chain couples TRBV5-4 to TRBJ2-1, with D uncertain. V was shortened by 4 bases and J by 3 bases, with 5 bases between the two germline ends. The CDR3 is 12 amino acids. Germline V lookup: CDR1 SGHNT, CDR2 YYREEE (reference sequence). CDR3: CASSTNYNEQFF. The CDR3 DNA sequence: TGTGCCAGCAGCACAAACTACAATGAGCAGTTCTTC.

The rearrangement joins TRBV27 to TRBJ1-2; D not certain. Germline V gene data show CDR1 as MNHEY and CDR2 as SMNVEV (reference sequence). The V end was cut by 3 bases, the J end by 6 bases, with 8 bases between. This CDR3 contains 12 residues. The CDR3 loop reads CASSLSGNGYTF. DNA for the CDR3: TGTGCCAGCAGTTTGTCGGGGAATGGCTACACCTTC.

The rearrangement links TRBV6-1 to TRBJ2-1, with a weak D call TRBD2 (6 bases). V dropped 1 base and J dropped 8 bases, with 12 bases sitting between them. The germline V gene encodes CDR1 MNHNS and CDR2 SASEGT. The CDR3 has 14 amino acids. The CDR3 DNA is TGTGCCAGCAGTGAAGGGAGGGGTAGCGATGAGCAGTTCTTC. Protein sequence: CASSEGRGSDEQFF.

This chain connects TRBV4-2 to TRBJ2-7, with 10 bases identical to TRBD2. Germline CDR1 LGHNA, CDR2 YNFKEQ. The CDR3 contains 16 residues. J was trimmed by 7 bases and V by 0 bases; bases with no gene match: 9. CDR3 region: CASSQDRLAGGREQYF. CDR3 DNA: TGTGCCAGCAGCCAAGATCGATTAGCGGGAGGACGGGAGCAGTACTTC.

The CDR3 region has the DNA TGCGCCAGCAGCCAAGTGGCTTCCTACGAGCAGTACTTC. Translated, it gives CASSQVASYEQYF. The V and J genes are TRBV4-1 and TRBJ2-7; no firm D call. CDR1 and CDR2 (germline): MGHRA, YSYEKL. The V end lost 1 base, the J end lost 1 base, and 5 bases lay between the germline ends. The CDR3 extends over 13 amino acids.

In this sample, this clone turned up a few times. The V gene is TRBV4-2, the J gene TRBJ2-3; TRBD2 aligns across 12 bases. Trimming removed 1 base from V and 7 bases from J; junction bases left unmatched: 6. From germline, CDR1 is LGHNA and CDR2 YNFKEQ. This CDR3 comprises 16 residues. CDR3 protein: CASSQVFTSGGNTQYF. The CDR3 nucleotides are TGTGCCAGCAGCCAAGTCTTTACTAGCGGGGGGAATACGCAGTATTTT.

The chain recombines TRBV30 with TRBJ2-5; 11 nucleotides line up with TRBD2. This CDR3 region has 16 residues. The V and J ends lost 0 bases and 5 bases, in that order; junction bases with no gene match: 8. Germline loops: CDR1 GTSNPN, CDR2 SVGIG (reference sequence). The CDR3 bases are TGTGCCTGGAGTGTGGGTACTAGCGGGGGCGGGGAGACCCAGTACTTC. This codes for CAWSVGTSGGGETQYF.

The rearrangement uses TRBV9 and TRBJ2-3, with 8 bases lining up with TRBD2. This CDR3 is built from 14 residues. CDR1 and CDR2 (germline): SGDLS, YYNGEE. Unmatched junction bases numbered 6, after V lost 5 bases and J lost 4 bases. In nucleotides, the CDR3 is TGTGCCAGCAGTGGGACTAGTCGCCCAGATACGCAGTATTTT. As protein: CASSGTSRPDTQYF.